This TCR beta chain was profiled in a study of cytomegalovirus exposure and HLA in healthy donors. Whole-study context: Falling in the Caucasian-associated ancestry cluster were about four fifths of about 400 genotyped donors.

A word on this clone: The antigen remains undetermined.

V gave up 4 bases and J gave up 4 bases; unmatched junction bases: 8. The germline V gene has CDR1 SGHRS and CDR2 YFSETQ. The CDR3 has 15 residues. Findings and caveats of the study: Later analysis associated a missense DCLRE1C variant with TCR beta V- and J-gene trimming.

Every donor was a healthy person donating bone marrow. 13 Jbeta primers and 60 Vbeta primers were used for the PCR. Assay used: immunoSEQ multiplex PCR; TCRdb lists only in-frame clones, some missing. Among 80,000 to 100,000 clones listed, around 72% were seen once. This chain connects TRBV5-1 to TRBJ1-2; TRBD1 aligns across 9 bases. This clonotype was sampled from a man aged 35 to 55 in good health and CMV-seronegative. The sample consisted of PBMCs. In DNA form, the CDR3 reads TGCGCCAGCAGCCCACCCGGGACAGGGCCCTATGGCTACACCTTC. Its protein product is CASSPPGTGPYGYTF.